Presented here are 9 T cell receptor beta chains from one specimen sequenced in a study of post-analysis software for immune sequencing data. Built from TCR beta cDNA, the libraries had unique molecular identifiers in them. TCRdb processed the PCR reads anew with MiXCR; each CDR3 protein has one entry. This table holds hundreds of thousands of distinct CDR3 sequences, approximately 60% found once. Their antigen targets remain unknown. Regarding the study as a whole: Higher frequency in patients than in controls was seen for roughly 5 TRBV segments, with TRBV5-6, TRBV5-1 and TRBV20-1 among them.

The source material was blood. The receptors were sampled from a girl aged 2-10 years with multiple sclerosis.

The chain has TRBV7-2 and TRBJ2-7; the D gene is possibly TRBD1 (5 bases). The germline gives CDR1 SGHTA, CDR2 FQGNSA. This CDR3 is built from 15 residues. V gave up 1 base and J gave up 3 bases, with 13 bases separating them. CDR3 nucleotides: TGTGCCAGCAGCTTAGATCCAGGGTCGATCTACGAGCAGTACTTC. Amino acids: CASSLDPGSIYEQYF.

The V gene is TRBV12-3 or TRBV12-4, the J gene TRBJ2-6; 7 bases match TRBD1. V gave up 6 bases and J gave up 0 bases; unmatched junction bases: 5. The CDR3 totals 16 residues. The CDR3 DNA reads as TGTGCCAGCAGACGGGACAGTATCTCTGGGGCCAACGTCCTGACTTTC. It specifies CASRRDSISGANVLTF.

This clonotype was counted only a few times. The V call is TRBV5-1, the J call TRBJ2-3; D remains ambiguous. Germline loops: CDR1 SGHRS, CDR2 YFSETQ. The CDR3 length is 15 residues. The V end lost 4 bases, the J end lost 3 bases, and 15 bases lay between the germline ends. CDR3: CASSEVGSYTDTQYF. In nucleotides, the CDR3 is TGCGCCAGCAGCGAAGTGGGCAGCTATACAGATACGCAGTATTTT.

The chain employs TRBV5-5 and TRBJ1-2; D is unclear. The germline gives CDR1 SGHKS, CDR2 YYEKEE (reference sequence). Trimming cost V 0 bases and J 3 bases, with 9 bases left between them. This CDR3 has 14 residues. The CDR3 here is CASSLVGEDYGYTF. CDR3 DNA sequence: TGTGCCAGCAGCTTGGTTGGGGAGGACTATGGCTACACCTTC.

This clonotype appeared many times. This sequence joins TRBV6-2 or TRBV6-3 and TRBJ1-5; D uncertain. Deletions cut 2 bases from V and 1 base from J, with 6 bases between. CDR3 size: 14 residues. CDR1 is MNHEY, CDR2 SVGEGT, per germline. The CDR3, as DNA: TGTGCCAGCAGTTACCAGGACAGCAATCAGCCCCAGCATTTT. Translating it yields CASSYQDSNQPQHF.

This clonotype came up once. The gene calls are TRBV9 and TRBJ2-3; D is ambiguous. This CDR3 is built from 14 residues. CDR1 is SGDLS, CDR2 YYNGEE, per germline. Trimming took off 0 bases at V and 2 bases at J, with 7 bases between the two ends. CDR3 loop: CASSVGSLTDTQYF. CDR3 in DNA: TGTGCCAGCAGCGTAGGGAGTCTCACAGATACGCAGTATTTT.

This rearrangement joins TRBV19 to TRBJ1-5, with D perhaps TRBD1 (5 bases). Germline values: CDR1 LNHDA, CDR2 SQIVND (reference sequence). Trimming took 0 bases from V and 4 from J, leaving 7 bases between them. The CDR3 contains 14 residues. This chain's CDR3 is CASSIDPGNQPQHF. The CDR3 region has the DNA TGTGCCAGTAGTATAGATCCAGGGAATCAGCCCCAGCATTTT.

The V call is TRBV12-3 or TRBV12-4, the J call TRBJ1-2; a weak D match, TRBD1 (6 bases). V shed 5 bases and J shed 8 bases, with 18 bases lying between them. This CDR3 is built from 14 residues. The CDR3 DNA follows: TGTGCCAGCAGTACGGGGGGCCTAGGGATCGGCTACACCTTC. Protein product: CASSTGGLGIGYTF.

The table lists this clonotype with a count of one. The chain employs TRBV12-3 or TRBV12-4 and TRBJ1-2; perhaps TRBD1 as D (5 bases). The CDR3 has 16 amino acids. V dropped 5 bases and J dropped 0 bases, with 16 bases sitting between them. The CDR3 DNA sequence: TGTGCCAGCAGTGGAACGAGGAGGGGAGCTAACTATGGCTACACCTTC. This translates into CASSGTRRGANYGYTF.